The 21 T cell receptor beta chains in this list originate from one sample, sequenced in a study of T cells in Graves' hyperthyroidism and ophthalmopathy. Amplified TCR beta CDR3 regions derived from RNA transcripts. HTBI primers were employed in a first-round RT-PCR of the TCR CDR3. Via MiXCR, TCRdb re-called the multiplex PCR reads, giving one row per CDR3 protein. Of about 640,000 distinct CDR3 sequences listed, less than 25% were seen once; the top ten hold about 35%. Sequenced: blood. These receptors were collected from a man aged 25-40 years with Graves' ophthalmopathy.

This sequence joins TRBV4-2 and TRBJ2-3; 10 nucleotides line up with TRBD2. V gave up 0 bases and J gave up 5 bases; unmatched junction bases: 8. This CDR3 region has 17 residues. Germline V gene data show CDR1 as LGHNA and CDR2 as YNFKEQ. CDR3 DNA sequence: TGTGCCAGCAGCCAAGATGGTGCTAGCGGGAGTGGAGATACGCAGTATTTT. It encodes CASSQDGASGSGDTQYF.

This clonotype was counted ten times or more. The CDR3 nucleotides read TGCAGCGTGGCCCGACGGGGGGATACTGAAGCTTTCTTT. As protein: CSVARRGDTEAFF. This chain links TRBV29-1 with TRBJ1-1, with D tentatively TRBD1 (5 bases). Trimming removed 6 bases at V and 5 bases at J, with 16 bases between. Germline values: CDR1 SQVTM, CDR2 ANQGSEA. The CDR3 consists of 13 residues.

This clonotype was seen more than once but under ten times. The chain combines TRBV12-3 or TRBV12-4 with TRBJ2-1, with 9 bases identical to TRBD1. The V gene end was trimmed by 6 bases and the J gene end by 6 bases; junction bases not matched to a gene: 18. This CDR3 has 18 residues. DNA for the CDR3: TGTGCCAGCAGCCCAGGACAGGGGATTGGAGTCGGGCCCAATGAGCAGTTCTTC. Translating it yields CASSPGQGIGVGPNEQFF.

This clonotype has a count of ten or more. The CDR3 DNA follows: TGTGCCAGCAGCTTAGTTGCCCTGACAGGGTGGGGATATAGCAATCAGCCCCAGCATTTT. Translation: CASSLVALTGWGYSNQPQHF. V and J are TRBV7-6 and TRBJ1-5, with 7 bases fitting TRBD1. The CDR3 consists of 20 residues. The germline V gene encodes CDR1 SGHVS and CDR2 FNYEAQ. J was trimmed by 0 bases and V by 1 base; bases with no gene match: 15. The full variable domain, completed using reference TRBV7-6 and TRBJ1-5, is GAGVSQSPRYKVTKRGQDVALRCDPISGHVSLYWYRQALGQGPEFLTYFNYEAQQDKSGLPNDRFSAERPEGSISTLTIQRTEQRDSAMYRCASSLVALTGWGYSNQPQHFGDGTRLSIL.

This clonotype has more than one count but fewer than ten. The CDR3 sequence is CASSAWTSGQETQYF. CDR3 nucleotides: TGTGCCAGCAGCGCGTGGACTAGCGGACAAGAGACCCAGTACTTC. The J gene is TRBJ2-5, the V gene TRBV11-2; 10 bases fit TRBD2. This CDR3 is 15 amino acids long. Germline trimming cut 5 bases from V and 2 bases from J; bases unmatched to any gene: 5. Germline CDR1 and CDR2: SGHAT and FQNNGV.

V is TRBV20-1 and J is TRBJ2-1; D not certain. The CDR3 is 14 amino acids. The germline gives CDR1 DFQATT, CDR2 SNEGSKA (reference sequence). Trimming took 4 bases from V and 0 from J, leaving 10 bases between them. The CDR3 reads CSAISELSYNEQFF. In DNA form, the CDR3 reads TGCAGTGCTATCTCGGAGCTCTCCTACAATGAGCAGTTCTTC.

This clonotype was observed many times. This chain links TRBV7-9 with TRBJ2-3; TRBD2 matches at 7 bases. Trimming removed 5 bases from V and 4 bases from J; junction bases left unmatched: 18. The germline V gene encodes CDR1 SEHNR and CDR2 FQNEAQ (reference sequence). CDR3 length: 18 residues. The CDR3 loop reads CASSPDLLRAGAPDTQYF. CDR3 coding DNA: TGTGCCAGCAGCCCGGACCTACTCCGGGCGGGAGCCCCAGATACGCAGTATTTT.

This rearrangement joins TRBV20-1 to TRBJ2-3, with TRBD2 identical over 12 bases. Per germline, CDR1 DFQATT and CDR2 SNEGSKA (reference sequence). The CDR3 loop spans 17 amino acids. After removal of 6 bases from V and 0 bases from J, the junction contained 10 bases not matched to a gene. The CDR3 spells CSATTSGRPTSTDTQYF. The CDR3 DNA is TGCAGTGCGACGACTAGCGGGAGACCTACTAGCACAGATACGCAGTATTTT.

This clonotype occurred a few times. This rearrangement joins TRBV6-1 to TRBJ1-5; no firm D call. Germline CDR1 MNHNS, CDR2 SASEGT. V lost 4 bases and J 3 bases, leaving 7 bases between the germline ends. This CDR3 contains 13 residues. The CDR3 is CASSAEPNQPQHF. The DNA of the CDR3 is TGTGCCAGCAGTGCAGAACCCAATCAGCCCCAGCATTTT.

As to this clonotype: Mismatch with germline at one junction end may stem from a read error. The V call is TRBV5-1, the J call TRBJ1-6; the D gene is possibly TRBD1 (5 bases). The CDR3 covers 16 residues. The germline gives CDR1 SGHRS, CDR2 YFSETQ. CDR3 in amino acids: CASSPSNYRTQETQYF. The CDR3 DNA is TGCGCCAGCAGCCCATCAAACTACAGGACTCAAGAGACCCAGTACTTT.

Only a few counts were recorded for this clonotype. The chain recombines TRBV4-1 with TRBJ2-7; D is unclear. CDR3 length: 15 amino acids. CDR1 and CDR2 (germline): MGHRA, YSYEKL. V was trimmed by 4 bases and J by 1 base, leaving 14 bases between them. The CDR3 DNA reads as TGCGCCAGCAGCCCGAGCCGAGGCGGTTCCTACGAGCAGTACTTC. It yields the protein CASSPSRGGSYEQYF.

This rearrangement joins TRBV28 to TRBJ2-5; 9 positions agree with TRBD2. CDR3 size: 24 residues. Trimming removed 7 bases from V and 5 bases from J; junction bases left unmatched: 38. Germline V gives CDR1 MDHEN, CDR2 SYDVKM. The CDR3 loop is CASTPPRGGEAPDSGSVTSETQYF. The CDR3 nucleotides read TGTGCCAGCACTCCGCCCCGGGGAGGGGAAGCCCCGGATAGCGGGAGCGTCACCTCGGAGACCCAGTACTTC.

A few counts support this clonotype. The CDR3 region is CAWSEGLAENTGELFF. The DNA for the CDR3 is TGTGCCTGGAGCGAGGGACTAGCGGAAAACACCGGGGAGCTGTTTTTT. The rearrangement uses TRBV30 and TRBJ2-2; TRBD2 agrees at 11 bases. The CDR3 contains 16 residues. Per the germline V gene, CDR1 is GTSNPN and CDR2 is SVGIG (reference sequence). J gave up 2 bases and V 3 bases, and 5 bases lay outside the gene matches. The whole variable domain, filled in from reference TRBV30 and TRBJ2-2, reads SQTIHQWPATLVQPVGSPLSLECTVEGTSNPNLYWYRQAAGRGLQLLFYSVGIGQISSEVPQNLSASRPQDRQFILSSKKLLLSDSGFYLCAWSEGLAENTGELFFGEGSRLTVL.

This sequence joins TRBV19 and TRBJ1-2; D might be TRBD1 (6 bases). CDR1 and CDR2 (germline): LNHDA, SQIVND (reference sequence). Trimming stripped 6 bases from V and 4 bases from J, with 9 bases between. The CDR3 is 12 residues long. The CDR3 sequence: CASRDSFYGYTF. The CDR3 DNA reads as TGTGCCAGTAGGGACAGCTTCTATGGCTACACCTTC.

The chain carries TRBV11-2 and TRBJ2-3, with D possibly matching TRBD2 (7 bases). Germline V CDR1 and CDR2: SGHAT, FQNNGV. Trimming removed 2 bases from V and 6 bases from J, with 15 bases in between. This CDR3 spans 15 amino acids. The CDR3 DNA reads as TGTGCCAGCAGCTTACGAGGAGGGGGGGGGGATACGCAGTATTTT. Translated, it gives CASSLRGGGGDTQYF. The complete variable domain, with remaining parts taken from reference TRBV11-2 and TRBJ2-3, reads EAGVAQSPRYKIIEKRQSVAFWCNPISGHATLYWYQQILGQGPKLLIQFQNNGVVDDSQLPKDRFSAERLKGVDSTLKIQPAKLEDSAVYLCASSLRGGGGDTQYFGPGTRLTVL.

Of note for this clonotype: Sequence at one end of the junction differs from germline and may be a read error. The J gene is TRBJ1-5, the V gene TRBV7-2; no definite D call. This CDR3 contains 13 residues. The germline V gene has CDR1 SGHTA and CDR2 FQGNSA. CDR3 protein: CAGSLGRTQPQHF. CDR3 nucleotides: TGTGCCGGCAGCTTGGGGAGGACTCAGCCCCAGCATTTT. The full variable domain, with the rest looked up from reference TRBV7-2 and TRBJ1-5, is GAGVSQSPSNKVTEKGKDVELRCDPISGHTALYWYRQSLGQGLEFLIYFQGNSAPDKSGLPSDRFSAERTGGSVSTLTIQRTQQEDSAVYLCAGSLGRTQPQHFGDGTRLSIL.

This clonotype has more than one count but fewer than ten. The CDR3 is CASSYPRPGQRASYEQYF. DNA for the CDR3: TGTGCCAGCAGTTACCCGAGGCCCGGACAGCGTGCCTCCTACGAGCAGTACTTC. V is TRBV6-7 and J is TRBJ2-7; D may be TRBD1 (6 bases). TRBV6-7 is assigned to the ORF class and has an uncertain function. Trimming cost V 2 bases and J 0 bases, with 20 bases left between them. The CDR3 is 18 residues long.

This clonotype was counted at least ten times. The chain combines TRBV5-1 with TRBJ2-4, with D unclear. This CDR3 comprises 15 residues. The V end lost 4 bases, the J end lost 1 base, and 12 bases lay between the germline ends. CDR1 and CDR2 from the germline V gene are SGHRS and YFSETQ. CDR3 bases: TGCGCCAGCAGCGGAGAGACATTTGCCAAAAACATTCAGTACTTC. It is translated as CASSGETFAKNIQYF.

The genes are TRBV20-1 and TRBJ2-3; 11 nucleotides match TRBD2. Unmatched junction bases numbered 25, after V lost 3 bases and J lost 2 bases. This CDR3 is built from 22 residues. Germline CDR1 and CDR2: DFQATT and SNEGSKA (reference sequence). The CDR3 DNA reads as TGCAGTGCTAGCGACCAACTAACTAGCGGGAGAACTTCGTCAACGCCCACAGATACGCAGTATTTT. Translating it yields CSASDQLTSGRTSSTPTDTQYF.

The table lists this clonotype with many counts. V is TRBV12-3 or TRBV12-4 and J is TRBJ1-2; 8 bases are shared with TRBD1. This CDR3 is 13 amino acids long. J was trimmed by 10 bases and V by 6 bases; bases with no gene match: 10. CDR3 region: CASRETGESTYTF. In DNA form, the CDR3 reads TGTGCCAGCAGGGAGACAGGGGAATCGACCTACACCTTC.

The CDR3 sequence is CASSEVPAGGLRYGYTF. CDR3 DNA sequence: TGTGCCAGCAGTGAAGTGCCCGCAGGGGGCCTTCGCTATGGCTACACCTTC. The chain carries TRBV6-1 and TRBJ1-2, with 8 bases that match TRBD1. V trimming: 1 base; J trimming: 4 bases; junction bases outside the gene matches: 11. Germline V gene sequence: CDR1 MNHNS, CDR2 SASEGT. The CDR3 runs 17 residues.